The present T cell receptor beta chain was sequenced within a study of T-cell memory formation after mild COVID-19. The overall study: Across donors, TCR clusters were largely donor specific.

5'RACE primed from the constant segment yielded TCR alpha and TCR beta cDNA libraries bearing sample barcodes and UMIs. MiXCR was run by TCRdb on the 5' RACE reads, yielding one entry per CDR3 protein. The profile covers hundreds of thousands of distinct CDR3 sequences, with roughly 20% appearing a single time and around 8.4% taken by the ten largest. Trimming cost V 2 bases and J 2 bases, with 4 bases left between them. The CDR3 length is 14 residues. CDR1 and CDR2 (germline): MNHEY, SVGAGI. Concerning this clonotype itself: Its antigen is undetermined.

Study-wide results and limits: Contracting clones from day 15 to 85 showed balanced CD4/CD8; later expanders favored CD4+. Pre-infection memory carried some responding clones, suggesting that cross-reactive memory joined.

This TCR came from an adult woman who had mild COVID-19 (a few samples of this study predate the infection). Cell type and time point are not known. Sequencing was performed on PBMCs or a T cell subset sorted from them (not recorded which). This chain joins TRBV6-5 and TRBJ2-6; D ambiguous. The CDR3 sequence: CASSYVAGANVLTF. CDR3 nucleotides: TGTGCCAGCAGTTACGTTGCTGGGGCCAACGTCCTGACTTTC.